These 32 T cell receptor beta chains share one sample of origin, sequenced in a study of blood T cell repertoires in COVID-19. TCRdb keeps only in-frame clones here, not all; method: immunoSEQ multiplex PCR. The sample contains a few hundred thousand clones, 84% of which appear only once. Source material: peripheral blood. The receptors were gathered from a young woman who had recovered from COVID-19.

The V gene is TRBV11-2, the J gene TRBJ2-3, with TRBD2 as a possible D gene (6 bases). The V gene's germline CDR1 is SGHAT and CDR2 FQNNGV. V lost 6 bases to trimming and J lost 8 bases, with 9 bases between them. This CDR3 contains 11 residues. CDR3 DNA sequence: TGTGCCAGCAGGTTGCGGGGTACGCAGTATTTT. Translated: CASRLRGTQYF.

Written as DNA, the CDR3 is TGTGCCAGCAGCTTAACAGGGTCAGGTAATCAGCCCCAGCATTTT. Its translation: CASSLTGSGNQPQHF. J is TRBJ1-5 and V is TRBV5-4; D is perhaps TRBD1 (6 bases). The V and J ends lost 2 bases and 4 bases respectively, with 13 bases between them. The CDR3 length is 15 residues. Germline V gene lookup returns CDR1 SGHNT and CDR2 YYREEE (reference sequence).

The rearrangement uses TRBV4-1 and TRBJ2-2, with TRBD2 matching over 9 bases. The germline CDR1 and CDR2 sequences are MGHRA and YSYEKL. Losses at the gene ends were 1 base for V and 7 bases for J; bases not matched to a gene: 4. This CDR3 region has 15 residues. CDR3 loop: CASSQGGLANGELFF. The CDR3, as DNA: TGCGCCAGCAGCCAAGGAGGACTAGCGAACGGGGAGCTGTTTTTT.

CDR3 nucleotides: TGTGCCAGCAGCAAACAGGACAGGGGCTTCTCCTACGAGCAGTACTTC. Protein: CASSKQDRGFSYEQYF. This chain uses TRBV21-1 with TRBJ2-7; the table's D gene call, TRBD1, was not cross checked with the DNA. TRBV21-1 is marked as a pseudogene. The CDR3 covers 16 residues.

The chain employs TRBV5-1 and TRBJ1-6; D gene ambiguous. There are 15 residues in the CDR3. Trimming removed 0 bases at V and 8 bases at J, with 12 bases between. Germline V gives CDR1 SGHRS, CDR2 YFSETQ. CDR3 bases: TGCGCCAGCAGCTTGGAGCGGGGAGGTGATTCACCCCTCCACTTT. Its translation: CASSLERGGDSPLHF. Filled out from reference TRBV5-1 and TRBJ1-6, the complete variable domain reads KAGVTQTPRYLIKTRGQQVTLSCSPISGHRSVSWYQQTPGQGLQFLFEYFSETQRNKGNFPGRFSGRQFSNSRSEMNVSTLELGDSALYLCASSLERGGDSPLHFGNGTRLTVT.

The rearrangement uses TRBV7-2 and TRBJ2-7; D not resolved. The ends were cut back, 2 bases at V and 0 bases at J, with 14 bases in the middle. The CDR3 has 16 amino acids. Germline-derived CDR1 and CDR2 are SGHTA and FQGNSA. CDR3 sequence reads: CASSLYILLSSYEQYF. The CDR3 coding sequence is TGTGCCAGCAGCTTATATATTTTGTTGAGCTCCTACGAGCAGTACTTC.

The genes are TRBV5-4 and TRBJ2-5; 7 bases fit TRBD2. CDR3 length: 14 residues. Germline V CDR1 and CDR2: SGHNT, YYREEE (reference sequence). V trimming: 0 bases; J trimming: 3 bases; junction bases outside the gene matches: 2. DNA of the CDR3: TGTGCCAGCAGCTTGGGAGGACTAGAAGAGACCCAGTACTTC. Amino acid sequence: CASSLGGLEETQYF.

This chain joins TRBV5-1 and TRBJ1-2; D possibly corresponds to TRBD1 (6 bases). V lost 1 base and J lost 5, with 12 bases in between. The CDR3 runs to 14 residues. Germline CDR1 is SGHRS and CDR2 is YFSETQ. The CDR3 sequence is CASSLNSGEYGYTF. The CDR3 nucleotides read TGCGCCAGCAGCTTGAACTCAGGGGAATATGGCTACACCTTC.

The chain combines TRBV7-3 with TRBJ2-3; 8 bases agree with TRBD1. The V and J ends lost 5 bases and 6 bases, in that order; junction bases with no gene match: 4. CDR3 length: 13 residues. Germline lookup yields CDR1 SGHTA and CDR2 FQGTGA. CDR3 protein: CASSPGGMDTQYF. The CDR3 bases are TGTGCCAGCAGCCCAGGGGGCATGGATACGCAGTATTTT.

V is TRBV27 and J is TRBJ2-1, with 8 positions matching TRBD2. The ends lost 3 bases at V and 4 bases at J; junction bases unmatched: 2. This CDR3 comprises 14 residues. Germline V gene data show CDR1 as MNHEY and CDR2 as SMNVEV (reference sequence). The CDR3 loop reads CASSLPGGYNEQFF. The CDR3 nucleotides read TGTGCCAGCAGTTTGCCGGGAGGGTACAATGAGCAGTTCTTC.

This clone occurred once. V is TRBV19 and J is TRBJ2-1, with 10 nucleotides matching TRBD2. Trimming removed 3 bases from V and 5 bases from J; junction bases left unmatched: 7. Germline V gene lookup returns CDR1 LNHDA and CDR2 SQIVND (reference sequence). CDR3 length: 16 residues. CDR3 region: CASSIFGLAENNEQFF. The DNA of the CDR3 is TGTGCCAGTAGTATCTTCGGACTAGCGGAGAACAATGAGCAGTTCTTC.

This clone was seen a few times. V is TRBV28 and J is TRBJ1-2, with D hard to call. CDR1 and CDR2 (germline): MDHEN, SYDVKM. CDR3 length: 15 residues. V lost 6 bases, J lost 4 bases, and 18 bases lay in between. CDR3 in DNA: TGTGCCAGCAGCCCAATTTCCGGGGAAGGCTATGGCTACACCTTC. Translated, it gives CASSPISGEGYGYTF.

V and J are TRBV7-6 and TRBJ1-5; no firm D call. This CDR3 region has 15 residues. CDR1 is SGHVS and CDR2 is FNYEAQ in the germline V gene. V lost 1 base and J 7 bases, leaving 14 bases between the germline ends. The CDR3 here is CASSLVADMEQPQHF. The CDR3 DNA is TGTGCCAGCAGCTTAGTGGCGGATATGGAACAGCCCCAGCATTTT.

CDR3 protein: CASSKDTSSYNEQFF. CDR3 DNA: TGTGCCAGCAGTAAGGACACGAGCTCCTACAATGAGCAGTTCTTC. This chain connects TRBV28 to TRBJ2-1; TRBD1 is a possible D gene (5 bases). CDR1 is MDHEN, CDR2 SYDVKM, per germline. V lost 5 bases and J lost 0, with 11 bases in between. CDR3 length equals 15 residues.

CDR3 nucleotides: TGCGCCGCGACAGGGGGCTACGAGCAGTACTTC. Amino acids: CAATGGYEQYF. V and J are TRBV10-1 and TRBJ2-7; TRBD1 aligns across 9 bases. Losses at the gene ends were 11 bases for V and 3 bases for J; bases not matched to a gene: 2. The CDR3 sequence is 11 residues long. From germline, CDR1 is WNHNN and CDR2 SYGVQD (reference sequence).

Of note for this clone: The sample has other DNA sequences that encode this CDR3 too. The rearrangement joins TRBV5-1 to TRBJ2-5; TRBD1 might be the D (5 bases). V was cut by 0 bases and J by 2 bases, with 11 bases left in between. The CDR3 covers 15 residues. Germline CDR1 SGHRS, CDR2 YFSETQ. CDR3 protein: CASSLAGQGQETQYF. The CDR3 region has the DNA TGCGCCAGCAGCTTGGCCGGGCAGGGTCAAGAGACCCAGTACTTC.

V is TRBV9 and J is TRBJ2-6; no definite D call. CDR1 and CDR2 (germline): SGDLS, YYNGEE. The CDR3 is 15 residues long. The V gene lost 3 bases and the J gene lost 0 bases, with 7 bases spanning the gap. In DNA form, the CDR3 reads TGTGCCAGCAGCGCCGTCGGCTCTGGGGCCAACGTCCTGACTTTC. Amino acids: CASSAVGSGANVLTF.

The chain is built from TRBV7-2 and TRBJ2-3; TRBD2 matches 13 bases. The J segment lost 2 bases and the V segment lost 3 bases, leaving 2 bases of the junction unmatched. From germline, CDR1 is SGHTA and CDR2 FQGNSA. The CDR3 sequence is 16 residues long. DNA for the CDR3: TGTGCCAGCAGCTTGGGACTAGCGGGGCCCACAGATACGCAGTATTTT. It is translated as CASSLGLAGPTDTQYF.

CDR3 in amino acids: CASSSGQGLNTEAFF. CDR3 bases: TGCGCCAGCAGCTCAGGACAGGGCTTGAACACTGAAGCTTTCTTT. V gene TRBV5-1 combines with J gene TRBJ1-1; 8 nucleotides line up with TRBD1. Germline V lookup: CDR1 SGHRS, CDR2 YFSETQ. CDR3 length: 15 residues. Trimming at V came to 3 bases and at J to 0 bases, leaving 4 bases not matched to a gene.

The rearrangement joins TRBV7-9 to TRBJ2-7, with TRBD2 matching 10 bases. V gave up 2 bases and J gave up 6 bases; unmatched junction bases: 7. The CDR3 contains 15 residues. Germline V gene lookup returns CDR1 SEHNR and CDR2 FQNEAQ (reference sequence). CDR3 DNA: TGTGCCAGCAGCTTATCCAGCGGGAGGGCCTCCGAGCAGTACTTC. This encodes CASSLSSGRASEQYF.

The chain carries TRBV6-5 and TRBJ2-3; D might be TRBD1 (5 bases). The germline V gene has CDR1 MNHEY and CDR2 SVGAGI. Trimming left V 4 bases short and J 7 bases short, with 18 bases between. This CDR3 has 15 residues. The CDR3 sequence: CASSSTLTQGNTQYF. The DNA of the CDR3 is TGTGCCAGCAGTTCCACACTGACCCAGGGAAATACGCAGTATTTT.

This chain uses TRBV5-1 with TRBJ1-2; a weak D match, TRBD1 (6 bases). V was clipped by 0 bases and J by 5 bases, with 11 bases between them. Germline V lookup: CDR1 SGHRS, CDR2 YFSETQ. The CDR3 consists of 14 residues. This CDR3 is CASSLDRELYGYTF. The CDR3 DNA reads TGCGCCAGCAGCTTGGACAGGGAACTTTATGGCTACACCTTC.

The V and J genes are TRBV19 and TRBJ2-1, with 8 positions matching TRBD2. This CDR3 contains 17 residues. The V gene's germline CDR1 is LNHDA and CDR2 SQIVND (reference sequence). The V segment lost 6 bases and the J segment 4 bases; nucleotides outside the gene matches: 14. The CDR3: CASRGSEREMWYNEQFF. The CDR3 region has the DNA TGTGCCAGTAGGGGGTCAGAGCGGGAGATGTGGTACAATGAGCAGTTCTTC.

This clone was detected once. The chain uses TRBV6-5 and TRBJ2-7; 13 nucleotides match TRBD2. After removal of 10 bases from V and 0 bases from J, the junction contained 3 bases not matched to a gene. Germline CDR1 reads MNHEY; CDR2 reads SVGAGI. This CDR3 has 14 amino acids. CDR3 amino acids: CATRTSGSSYEQYF. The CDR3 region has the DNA TGTGCCACCCGGACTAGCGGGAGCTCCTACGAGCAGTACTTC.

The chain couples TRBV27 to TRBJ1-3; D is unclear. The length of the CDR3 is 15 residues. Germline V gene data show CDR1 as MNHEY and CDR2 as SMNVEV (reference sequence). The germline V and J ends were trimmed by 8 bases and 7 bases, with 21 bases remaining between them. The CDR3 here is CASRFTRDSGNTIYF. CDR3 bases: TGTGCCAGCCGATTCACTCGGGATTCCGGGAACACCATATATTTT.

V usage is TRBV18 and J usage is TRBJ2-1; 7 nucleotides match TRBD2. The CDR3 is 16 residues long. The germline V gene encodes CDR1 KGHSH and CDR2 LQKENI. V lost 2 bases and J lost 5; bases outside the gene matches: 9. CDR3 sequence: CASSPGGRGDNNEQFF. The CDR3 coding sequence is TGTGCCAGCTCACCAGGTGGGAGGGGTGATAACAATGAGCAGTTCTTC.

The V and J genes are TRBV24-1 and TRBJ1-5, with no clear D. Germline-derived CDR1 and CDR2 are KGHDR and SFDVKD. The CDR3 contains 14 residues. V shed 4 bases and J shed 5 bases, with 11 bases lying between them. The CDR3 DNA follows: TGTGCCACCAGTGAAGACACCTACTATCAGCCCCAGCATTTT. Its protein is CATSEDTYYQPQHF.

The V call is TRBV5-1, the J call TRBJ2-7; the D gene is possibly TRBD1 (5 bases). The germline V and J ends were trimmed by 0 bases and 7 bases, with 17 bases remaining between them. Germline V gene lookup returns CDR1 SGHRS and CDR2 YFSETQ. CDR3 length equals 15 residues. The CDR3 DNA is TGCGCCAGCAGCTTGGGGGGCGCCCTGATGGATGAGCAGTACTTC. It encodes CASSLGGALMDEQYF.

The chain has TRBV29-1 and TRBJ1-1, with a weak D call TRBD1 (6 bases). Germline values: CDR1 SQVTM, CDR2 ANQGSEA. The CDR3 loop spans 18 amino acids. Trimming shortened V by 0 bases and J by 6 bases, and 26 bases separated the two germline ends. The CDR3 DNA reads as TGCAGCGTTGAAGATCCTCTTCAGGGGAAAGAGGAAAACGCTGAAGCTTTCTTT. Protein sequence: CSVEDPLQGKEENAEAFF. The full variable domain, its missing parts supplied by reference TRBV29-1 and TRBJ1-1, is SAVISQKPSRDICQRGTSLTIQCQVDSQVTMMFWYRQQPGQSLTLIATANQGSEATYESGFVIDKFPISRPNLTFSTLTVSNMSPEDSSIYLCSVEDPLQGKEENAEAFFGQGTRLTVV.

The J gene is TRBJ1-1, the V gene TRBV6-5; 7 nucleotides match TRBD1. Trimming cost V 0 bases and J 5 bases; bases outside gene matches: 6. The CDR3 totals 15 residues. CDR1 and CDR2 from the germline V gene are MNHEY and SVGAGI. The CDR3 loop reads CASSYSRGRETEAFF. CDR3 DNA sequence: TGTGCCAGCAGTTACTCCAGGGGGAGAGAAACTGAAGCTTTCTTT.

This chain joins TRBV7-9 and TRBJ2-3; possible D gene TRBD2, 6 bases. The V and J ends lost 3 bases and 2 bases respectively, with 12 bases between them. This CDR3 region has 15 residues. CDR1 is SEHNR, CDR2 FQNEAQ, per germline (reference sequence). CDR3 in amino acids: CASSLSLALTDTQYF. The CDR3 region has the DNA TGTGCCAGCAGCTTGTCACTAGCCCTCACAGATACGCAGTATTTT.

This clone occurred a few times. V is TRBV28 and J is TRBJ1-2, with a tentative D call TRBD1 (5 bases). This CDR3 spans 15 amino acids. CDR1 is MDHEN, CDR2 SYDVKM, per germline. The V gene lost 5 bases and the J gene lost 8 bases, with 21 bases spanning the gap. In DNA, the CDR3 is TGTGCCAGCAGTGCTGACTTAACCCCGGGGGGGGGCTACACCTTC. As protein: CASSADLTPGGGYTF.